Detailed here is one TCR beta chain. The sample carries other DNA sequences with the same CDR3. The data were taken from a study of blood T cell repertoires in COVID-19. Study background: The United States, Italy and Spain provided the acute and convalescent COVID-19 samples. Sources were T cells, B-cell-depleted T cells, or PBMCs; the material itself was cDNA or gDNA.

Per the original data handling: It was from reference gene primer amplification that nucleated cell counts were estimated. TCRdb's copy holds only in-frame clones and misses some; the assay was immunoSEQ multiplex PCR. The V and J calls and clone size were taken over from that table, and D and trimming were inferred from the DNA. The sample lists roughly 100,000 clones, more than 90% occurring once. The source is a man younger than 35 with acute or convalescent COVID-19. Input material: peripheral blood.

The CDR3 protein is CASSLAGTGGSGNTIYF. The CDR3 DNA reads as TGTGCCAGCAGCTTAGCCGGGACAGGGGGCTCTGGAAACACCATATATTTT. The J gene is TRBJ1-3, the V gene TRBV7-9; TRBD1 matches 11 bases. Germline V gene lookup returns CDR1 SEHNR and CDR2 FQNEAQ (reference sequence). V shed 0 bases, J shed 0 bases, and the junction held 1 base outside the gene matches. The CDR3 is 17 residues long. Drawing the rest from reference TRBV7-9 and TRBJ1-3, the complete variable domain is DTGVSQNPRHKITKRGQNVTFRCDPISEHNRLYWYRQTLGQGPEFLTYFQNEAQLEKSRLLSDRFSAERPKGSFSTLEIQRTEQGDSAMYLCASSLAGTGGSGNTIYFGEGSWLTVV.